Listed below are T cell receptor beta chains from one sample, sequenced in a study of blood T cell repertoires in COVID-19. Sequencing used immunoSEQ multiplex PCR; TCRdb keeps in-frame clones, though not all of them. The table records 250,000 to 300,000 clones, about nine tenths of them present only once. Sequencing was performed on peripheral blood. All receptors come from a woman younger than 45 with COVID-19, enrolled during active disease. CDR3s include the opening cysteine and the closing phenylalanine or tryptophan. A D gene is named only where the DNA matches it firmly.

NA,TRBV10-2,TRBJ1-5,CATLDPGQPQHF
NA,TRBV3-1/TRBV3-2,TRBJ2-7,CASSQGPPENEQYF
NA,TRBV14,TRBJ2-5,CASSLGLGGTQYF
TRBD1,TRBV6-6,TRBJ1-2,CASSYSPGQTNYGYTF
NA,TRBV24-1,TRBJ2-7,CATSDSGQRSYEQYF
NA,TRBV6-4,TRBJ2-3,CASSDEGSTDTQYF
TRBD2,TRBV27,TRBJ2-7,CASSRFRREYEQYF
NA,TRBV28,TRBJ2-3,CASSLGQNTDTQYF
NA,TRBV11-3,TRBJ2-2,CASSDPGTYTGELFF
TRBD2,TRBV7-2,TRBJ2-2,CASSLGRGTLNTGELFF
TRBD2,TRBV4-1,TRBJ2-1,CASSHPGTSGRTPSYNEQFF
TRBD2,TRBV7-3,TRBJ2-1,CASSRDSGLAGNEQFF
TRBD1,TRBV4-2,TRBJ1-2,CASSQWQGEHGYTF
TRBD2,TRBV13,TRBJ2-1,CASSFRTSGSRYEQFF
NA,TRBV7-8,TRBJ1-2,CASSLDTDTYGYTF
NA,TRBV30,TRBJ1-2,CAIGPQGYGYTF
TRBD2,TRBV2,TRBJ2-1,CASSAGGLVATNEQFF
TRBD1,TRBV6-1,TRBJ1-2,CASSTRTGGNYGYTF
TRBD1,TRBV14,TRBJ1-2,CASSQDRDRGPGHTF
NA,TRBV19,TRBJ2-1,CASSTREAQFF
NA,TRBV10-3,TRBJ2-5,CAISGSGPGQETQYF
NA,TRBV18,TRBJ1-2,CASSPDLWGYTF
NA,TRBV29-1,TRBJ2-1,CSVGMPWGRINNEQFF
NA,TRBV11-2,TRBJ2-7,CASSGWRVSSYEQYF
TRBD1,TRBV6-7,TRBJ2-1,CASSYSNQGVGNEQFF
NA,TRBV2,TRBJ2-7,CATRGTSYEQYF
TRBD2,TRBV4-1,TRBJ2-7,CASSQDQGGGTHEQYF
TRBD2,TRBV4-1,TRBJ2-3,CASSPRVIGRGTDTQYF
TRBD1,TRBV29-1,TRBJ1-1,CSVERVRGAEAFF
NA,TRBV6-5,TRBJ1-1,CASTRLVPAEAFF